Listed below are T cell receptor beta chains from one sample, sequenced in a study of beta chain features in type 1 diabetes. Libraries were prepared by immunoSEQ multiplex PCR; TCRdb keeps only in-frame clonotypes and omits some of them. The sample includes around 310,000 clones, about 13% seen only once; the top ten take 0.013% to 0.015%. The sequencing sample was made of naive CD4+ T cells from blood. These receptors all stem from a woman between 18 and 29 years old with type 1 diabetes. Both conserved end residues are part of each CDR3. D genes are given only for firm matches. For some rows the clone size is stated as once, few or many, or as a class when expanded; others skip it.

CDR3 protein: CASSGPGGQPQHF; CDR3 DNA: TGTGCCAGCAGCGGTCCAGGGGGCCAGCCCCAGCATTTT; V gene: TRBV9; D gene: TRBD1; clone size: NA; J gene: TRBJ1-5
CDR3 protein: CASSLQGREAFF; CDR3 DNA: TGTGCCAGCAGTTTACAGGGGCGTGAAGCTTTCTTT; V gene: TRBV28; D gene: NA; clone size: few; J gene: TRBJ1-1
CDR3 protein: CASSTRPDRGGPNEQFF; CDR3 DNA: TGTGCCAGCAGCACCAGGCCGGACAGGGGGGGGCCTAATGAGCAGTTCTTC; V gene: TRBV21-1; D gene: NA; clone size: few; J gene: TRBJ2-1
CDR3 protein: CASRSAGVYEQYF; CDR3 DNA: TGTGCCAGCAGGTCAGCGGGAGTTTACGAGCAGTACTTC; V gene: TRBV6-1; D gene: TRBD2; clone size: NA; J gene: TRBJ2-7
CDR3 protein: CASSPGPGLALYEQFF; CDR3 DNA: TGTGCCAGCAGTCCCGGACCGGGACTAGCGCTGTATGAGCAGTTCTTC; V gene: TRBV27; D gene: TRBD2; clone size: NA; J gene: TRBJ2-1
CDR3 protein: CAISESGQGWFF; CDR3 DNA: TGTGCCATCAGTGAGTCGGGACAGGGTTGGTTCTTC; V gene: TRBV10-3; D gene: TRBD1; clone size: few; J gene: TRBJ2-1
CDR3 protein: CAWSVGGTHTDTQYF; CDR3 DNA: TGTGCCTGGAGTGTTGGGGGGACCCACACAGATACGCAGTATTTT; V gene: TRBV30; D gene: NA; clone size: few; J gene: TRBJ2-3
CDR3 protein: CASSSGTSGRIWTDTQYF; CDR3 DNA: TGTGCCAGTAGTTCCGGGACTAGCGGGAGAATTTGGACAGATACGCAGTATTTT; V gene: TRBV19; D gene: TRBD2; clone size: few; J gene: TRBJ2-3
CDR3 protein: CSVANPPGEQFF; CDR3 DNA: TGCAGCGTCGCCAATCCCCCGGGAGAGCAGTTCTTC; V gene: TRBV29-1; D gene: NA; clone size: few; J gene: TRBJ2-1
CDR3 protein: CASSGGRQETQYF; CDR3 DNA: TGTGCCAGCAGCGGCGGGAGACAAGAGACCCAGTACTTC; V gene: TRBV7-2; D gene: TRBD2; clone size: few; J gene: TRBJ2-5
CDR3 protein: CAWSVLGETQYF; CDR3 DNA: TGTGCCTGGAGTGTACTCGGGGAGACCCAGTACTTC; V gene: TRBV30; D gene: NA; clone size: NA; J gene: TRBJ2-5
CDR3 protein: CASSPSEGEGNIQYF; CDR3 DNA: TGCGCCAGCAGCCCGAGTGAGGGGGAAGGAAACATTCAGTACTTC; V gene: TRBV5-1; D gene: NA; clone size: NA; J gene: TRBJ2-4
CDR3 protein: CASSSPSDTGELFF; CDR3 DNA: TGCGCCAGCAGCTCCCCCTCGGACACCGGGGAGCTGTTTTTT; V gene: TRBV5-1; D gene: NA; clone size: few; J gene: TRBJ2-2
CDR3 protein: CSVDTGVGTGELFF; CDR3 DNA: TGCAGCGTTGATACGGGGGTTGGCACCGGGGAGCTGTTTTTT; V gene: TRBV29-1; D gene: NA; clone size: few; J gene: TRBJ2-2
CDR3 protein: CASSSRGNQPQHF; CDR3 DNA: TGTGCCAGCAGCTCCCGGGGAAATCAGCCCCAGCATTTT; V gene: TRBV7-2; D gene: NA; clone size: few; J gene: TRBJ1-5
CDR3 protein: CAWSVLQGNYGYTF; CDR3 DNA: TGTGCCTGGAGTGTACTACAGGGGAACTATGGCTACACCTTC; V gene: TRBV30; D gene: TRBD1; clone size: NA; J gene: TRBJ1-2
CDR3 protein: CASSYDRISTDTQYF; CDR3 DNA: TGTGCCAGCAGCTACGACAGGATTAGCACAGATACGCAGTATTTT; V gene: TRBV5-4; D gene: NA; clone size: NA; J gene: TRBJ2-3
CDR3 protein: CASSLRELNTEAFF; CDR3 DNA: TGCGCCAGCAGCCTTCGGGAGTTGAACACTGAAGCTTTCTTT; V gene: TRBV4-3; D gene: NA; clone size: NA; J gene: TRBJ1-1
CDR3 protein: CASSLEGGLGGQFF; CDR3 DNA: TGCGCCAGCAGCTTGGAAGGCGGGCTAGGTGGGCAGTTCTTC; V gene: TRBV5-1; D gene: NA; clone size: few; J gene: TRBJ2-1
CDR3 protein: CASRPGTGTTEAFF; CDR3 DNA: TGTGCCAGCAGGCCCGGGACAGGGACCACTGAAGCTTTCTTT; V gene: TRBV28; D gene: TRBD1; clone size: once; J gene: TRBJ1-1
CDR3 protein: CASTEIYSYEQYF; CDR3 DNA: TGTGCCAGCACTGAGATTTACTCCTACGAGCAGTACTTC; V gene: TRBV6-6; D gene: NA; clone size: few; J gene: TRBJ2-7
CDR3 protein: CASSEEDRYTGELFF; CDR3 DNA: TGTGCCAGCAGCGAAGAGGACAGATACACCGGGGAGCTGTTTTTT; V gene: TRBV9; D gene: NA; clone size: NA; J gene: TRBJ2-2
CDR3 protein: CASSRQVEDYGYTF; CDR3 DNA: TGCGCCAGCAGCCGCCAGGTAGAAGACTATGGCTACACCTTC; V gene: TRBV4-3; D gene: NA; clone size: NA; J gene: TRBJ1-2
CDR3 protein: CASSVAGTNTGELFF; CDR3 DNA: TGTGCCAGCAGCGTAGCGGGGACTAACACCGGGGAGCTGTTTTTT; V gene: TRBV5-6; D gene: TRBD2; clone size: NA; J gene: TRBJ2-2
CDR3 protein: CASSSAGAGQAFF; CDR3 DNA: TGTGCCAGCAGCTCGGCGGGGGCAGGGCAAGCTTTCTTT; V gene: TRBV7-2; D gene: NA; clone size: NA; J gene: TRBJ1-1
CDR3 protein: CAWSGENEQFF; CDR3 DNA: TGTGCCTGGAGTGGCGAGAATGAGCAGTTCTTC; V gene: TRBV30; D gene: NA; clone size: NA; J gene: TRBJ2-1
CDR3 protein: CASGLSGNTEAFF; CDR3 DNA: TGTGCTAGTGGTTTGTCAGGGAACACTGAAGCTTTCTTT; V gene: TRBV12-5; D gene: NA; clone size: NA; J gene: TRBJ1-1
CDR3 protein: CAINRESNQPQHF; CDR3 DNA: TGTGCCATCAACAGGGAAAGCAATCAGCCCCAGCATTTT; V gene: TRBV10-3; D gene: NA; clone size: few; J gene: TRBJ1-5
CDR3 protein: CASSLPSGSGEQFF; CDR3 DNA: TGCGCCAGCAGCTTGCCTAGCGGGAGCGGCGAGCAGTTCTTC; V gene: TRBV5-1; D gene: TRBD2; clone size: few; J gene: TRBJ2-1
CDR3 protein: CASSPLVWPSGTYQETQYF; CDR3 DNA: TGTGCCAGCAGCCCCCTAGTATGGCCTAGCGGGACCTACCAAGAGACCCAGTACTTC; V gene: TRBV9; D gene: TRBD2; clone size: NA; J gene: TRBJ2-5
CDR3 protein: CASRTGGAGANVLTF; CDR3 DNA: TGTGCCAGCAGGACAGGGGGCGCTGGGGCCAACGTCCTGACTTTC; V gene: TRBV28; D gene: TRBD1; clone size: NA; J gene: TRBJ2-6
CDR3 protein: CASSSDYGSEQYF; CDR3 DNA: TGTGCCAGCAGTTCGGACTATGGTAGCGAGCAGTACTTC; V gene: TRBV28; D gene: NA; clone size: few; J gene: TRBJ2-7
CDR3 protein: CASSIPGQGASNQPQHF; CDR3 DNA: TGTGCCAGTAGTATACCCGGACAGGGGGCAAGCAATCAGCCCCAGCATTTT; V gene: TRBV19; D gene: TRBD1; clone size: few; J gene: TRBJ1-5
CDR3 protein: CASSLIESEQYF; CDR3 DNA: TGTGCCAGCAGCCTCATAGAGAGCGAGCAGTACTTC; V gene: TRBV7-9; D gene: NA; clone size: NA; J gene: TRBJ2-7
CDR3 protein: CAWSAGTFFPSGANVLTF; CDR3 DNA: TGTGCCTGGAGTGCCGGGACTTTTTTCCCCTCTGGGGCCAACGTCCTGACTTTC; V gene: TRBV30; D gene: NA; clone size: few; J gene: TRBJ2-6
CDR3 protein: CASRLTGTSGFYEQYF; CDR3 DNA: TGTGCCAGCAGATTAACCGGGACTAGCGGGTTTTACGAGCAGTACTTC; V gene: TRBV28; D gene: TRBD2; clone size: few; J gene: TRBJ2-7
CDR3 protein: CATATGSSGYTF; CDR3 DNA: TGTGCCACCGCTACAGGGTCGAGCGGCTACACCTTC; V gene: TRBV6-5; D gene: NA; clone size: few; J gene: TRBJ1-2
CDR3 protein: CASSPSHVMNTGELFF; CDR3 DNA: TGTGCCAGCAGCCCCTCACATGTTATGAACACCGGGGAGCTGTTTTTT; V gene: TRBV11-3; D gene: NA; clone size: few; J gene: TRBJ2-2
CDR3 protein: CASSPGQGTDTQYF; CDR3 DNA: TGTGCCAGCAGCCCCGGACAGGGCACAGATACGCAGTATTTT; V gene: TRBV7-8; D gene: TRBD1; clone size: NA; J gene: TRBJ2-3
CDR3 protein: CASSPSAASGTQYF; CDR3 DNA: TGTGCCAGCTCACCAAGTGCTGCCTCGGGGACCCAGTACTTC; V gene: TRBV18; D gene: NA; clone size: few; J gene: TRBJ2-5
CDR3 protein: CASTPGEDTQYF; CDR3 DNA: TGTGCCAGCACCCCGGGGGAAGATACGCAGTATTTT; V gene: TRBV28; D gene: NA; clone size: NA; J gene: TRBJ2-3
CDR3 protein: CASSFVNTEAFF; CDR3 DNA: TGTGCCAGCAGCTTCGTGAACACTGAAGCTTTCTTT; V gene: TRBV7-9; D gene: NA; clone size: few; J gene: TRBJ1-1
CDR3 protein: CASSPLGGGGGMNTEAFF; CDR3 DNA: TGTGCCAGCAGCCCCCTCGGTGGAGGGGGGGGAATGAACACTGAAGCTTTCTTT; V gene: TRBV14; D gene: NA; clone size: NA; J gene: TRBJ1-1
CDR3 protein: CASSLQGANTEAFF; CDR3 DNA: TGCGCCAGCAGCTTACAGGGGGCTAACACTGAAGCTTTCTTT; V gene: TRBV5-1; D gene: TRBD1; clone size: NA; J gene: TRBJ1-1
CDR3 protein: CASSQGGGPETQYF; CDR3 DNA: TGCGCCAGCAGCCAAGGAGGGGGCCCAGAGACCCAGTACTTC; V gene: TRBV4-1; D gene: TRBD1; clone size: few; J gene: TRBJ2-5
CDR3 protein: CASTTGTLAGQFF; CDR3 DNA: TGTGCCAGTACCACAGGGACACTAGCGGGGCAGTTCTTC; V gene: TRBV19; D gene: TRBD2; clone size: NA; J gene: TRBJ2-1
CDR3 protein: CASSVEAVISYGYTF; CDR3 DNA: TGTGCCAGCAGCGTAGAGGCGGTGATCTCCTATGGCTACACCTTC; V gene: TRBV9; D gene: NA; clone size: NA; J gene: TRBJ1-2
CDR3 protein: CASRPPGVGNQPQHF; CDR3 DNA: TGTGCCAGTCGCCCCCCCGGGGTGGGGAATCAGCCCCAGCATTTT; V gene: TRBV6-6; D gene: NA; clone size: NA; J gene: TRBJ1-5
CDR3 protein: CASSPKRGLYNEQFF; CDR3 DNA: TGTGCCAGCAGTCCCAAGCGGGGCCTATACAATGAGCAGTTCTTC; V gene: TRBV27; D gene: TRBD2; clone size: NA; J gene: TRBJ2-1
CDR3 protein: CASSQWSDRGRSNYGYTF; CDR3 DNA: TGCGCCAGCAGTCAATGGTCGGACAGGGGTCGCTCTAACTATGGCTACACCTTC; V gene: TRBV23-1; D gene: TRBD1; clone size: few; J gene: TRBJ1-2